The next 8 T cell receptor beta chains were all read from a single sample in a study of T-cell reconstitution after alpha-beta-depleted transplantation in children. During its preparation, the TCRbeta library received unique molecular identifiers. From the PCR reads, TCRdb called clonotypes with MiXCR, one entry per CDR3 protein. The sample gives roughly 100,000 distinct CDR3 sequences, about 7.5% of which show up once; about a sixth is in the top ten. This material consisted of PBMCs, taken before TCRalphabeta/CD19-depleted stem cell transplant. Receptors originate from a boy aged 2 to 10 with acute lymphoblastic leukemia, due to receive a stem cell transplant.

As regards this clonotype: The junction departs from the called germline gene at one end, perhaps through a read error. The chain recombines TRBV20-1 with TRBJ2-7; 9 bases map to TRBD2. The CDR3 loop spans 15 amino acids. In germline, CDR1 is DFQATT, CDR2 SNEGSKA (reference sequence). The CDR3 sequence: CSARDAGLASSEQYF. The CDR3 DNA follows: TGCAGTGCTAGAGATGCGGGACTAGCATCCTCCGAGCAGTACTTC.

The V and J genes are TRBV7-8 and TRBJ2-7; D may correspond to TRBD1 or TRBD2 (6 bases each). Germline lookup yields CDR1 SGHVS and CDR2 FQNEAQ. The CDR3 sequence is 15 residues long. Deletions cut 5 bases from V and 0 bases from J, with 14 bases between. CDR3 amino acids: CASSLGGMSSYEQYF. The CDR3, as DNA: TGTGCCAGCAGCCTAGGGGGGATGAGCTCCTACGAGCAGTACTTC.

This clonotype was seen repeatedly, ten times or more. This sequence joins TRBV5-1 and TRBJ1-6; 7 positions match TRBD1. The CDR3 is 13 amino acids. Germline CDR1 reads SGHRS; CDR2 reads YFSETQ. V shed 4 bases, J shed 8 bases, and the junction held 3 bases outside the gene matches. DNA for the CDR3: TGCGCCAGCAGCCTTGGGACAGATTCACCCCTCCACTTT. Amino acid sequence: CASSLGTDSPLHF.

V and J are TRBV20-1 and TRBJ2-1; 7 positions match TRBD2. The V gene end was trimmed by 3 bases and the J gene end by 3 bases; junction bases not matched to a gene: 5. Germline V gene sequence: CDR1 DFQATT, CDR2 SNEGSKA (reference sequence). This CDR3 spans 14 amino acids. The CDR3 protein is CSASGGGYYNEQFF. The CDR3, as DNA: TGCAGTGCTAGTGGGGGGGGGTACTACAATGAGCAGTTCTTC.

This chain links TRBV6-1 with TRBJ1-2; D is undetermined. Germline values: CDR1 MNHNS, CDR2 SASEGT. The CDR3 covers 13 residues. V lost 3 bases and J lost 3, with 8 bases in between. Here the CDR3 reads CASSDAEDYGYTF. DNA of the CDR3: TGTGCCAGCAGTGATGCAGAAGACTATGGCTACACCTTC.

V is TRBV4-1 and J is TRBJ2-7; D remains unclear. With 4 bases removed from V and 2 bases from J, the gap between germline ends came to 12 bases. Germline CDR1 reads MGHRA; CDR2 reads YSYEKL. The CDR3 length is 14 residues. The CDR3 bases are TGCGCCAGCAGCCCTTGGACCGGAACCTACGAGCAGTACTTC. It codes for CASSPWTGTYEQYF.

About this clonotype itself: A much larger clone sits a single nucleotide away, making a read error possible. The V and J genes are TRBV29-1 and TRBJ2-7, with D possibly TRBD1 on 6 matching bases. The CDR3 has 11 amino acids. Germline loops: CDR1 SQVTM, CDR2 ANQGSEA. CDR3: CSASTGSEHYF. The CDR3 bases are TGCAGCGCCTCCACAGGGTCCGAGCACTACTTC.

In regard to this clonotype: A much larger clone is a single base away; this may be a read error. The genes are TRBV5-1 and TRBJ1-1, with TRBD1 matching over 11 bases. Germline CDR1 is SGHRS and CDR2 is YFSETQ. The V gene end was trimmed by 3 bases and the J gene end by 6 bases; junction bases not matched to a gene: 7. The CDR3 sequence is 15 residues long. DNA of the CDR3: TGCGCCAGCAGCTGGGACAGGGGGGACGGCTCTGAAGCTTTCTTT. This encodes CASSWDRGDGSEAFF.